This section outlines one T cell receptor (beta chain) sequence together with its context. The antigen remains unidentified. This CDR3 comprises 18 residues. Germline V gene lookup returns CDR1 LNHDA and CDR2 SQIVND (reference sequence). V lost 4 bases and J 1 base, leaving 19 bases between the germline ends. The culture ran for about 11 days, and then CD4+ T cells were isolated. Confirmation by PCR established that the person had SARS-CoV-2 infection between March and December 2020. Each participant was given two doses of one vaccine (BNT162b2 or mRNA-1273). At days 3 and 7, half of the medium was exchanged for IL-2 medium. The data stem from a study of vaccination effects on CD4 cells after COVID-19. Study-wide background: Peptide-pool stimulation followed by sequencing identified expanded antigen-specific CD4+ clonotypes in the ViraFEST assay. Post-vaccine sample collection fell at a median of 72 days after the second dose. Study-wide findings and caveats: The study got few convalescent patients and did not collect any early post-infection timepoints.

Repertoires were generated with immunoSEQ multiplex PCR, while TCRdb's copy carries only in-frame clones and drops some. The sample records approximately 30,000 clones, approximately 81% being singletons. This sequence originates from a human donor who had a prior SARS-CoV-2 infection. The chain links TRBV19 to TRBJ2-2; D uncertain. The specimen was CD4+ T cells from PBMCs cultured without peptide, collected after COVID-19 vaccination. The CDR3 DNA reads TGTGCCAGTAGTACCCAACCTCCGGGTCTTCGGAACACCGGGGAGCTGTTTTTT. It encodes CASSTQPPGLRNTGELFF.